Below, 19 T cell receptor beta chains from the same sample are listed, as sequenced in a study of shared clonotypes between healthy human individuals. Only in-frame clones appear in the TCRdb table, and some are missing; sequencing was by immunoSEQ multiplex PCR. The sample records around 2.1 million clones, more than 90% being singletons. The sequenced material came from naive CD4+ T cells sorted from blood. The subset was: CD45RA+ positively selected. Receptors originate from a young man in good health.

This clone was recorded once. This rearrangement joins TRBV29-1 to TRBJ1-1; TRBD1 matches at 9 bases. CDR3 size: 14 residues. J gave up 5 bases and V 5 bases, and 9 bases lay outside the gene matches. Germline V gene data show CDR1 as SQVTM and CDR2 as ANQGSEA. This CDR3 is CSVQPQGANTEAFF. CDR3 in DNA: TGCAGCGTTCAACCACAGGGGGCGAATACTGAAGCTTTCTTT.

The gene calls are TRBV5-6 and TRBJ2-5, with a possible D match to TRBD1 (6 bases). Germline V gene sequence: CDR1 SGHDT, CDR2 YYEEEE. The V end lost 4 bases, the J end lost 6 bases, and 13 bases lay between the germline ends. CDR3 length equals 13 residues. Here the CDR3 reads CASSPDRLKTQYF. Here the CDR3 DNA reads TGTGCCAGCAGCCCCGACAGGTTAAAGACCCAGTACTTC.

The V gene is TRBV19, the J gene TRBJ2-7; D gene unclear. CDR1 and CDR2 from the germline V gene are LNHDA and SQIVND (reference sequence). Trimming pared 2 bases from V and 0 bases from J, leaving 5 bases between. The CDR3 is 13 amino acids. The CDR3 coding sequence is TGTGCCAGTAGTATAAGCAGCTCCTACGAGCAGTACTTC. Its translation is CASSISSSYEQYF.

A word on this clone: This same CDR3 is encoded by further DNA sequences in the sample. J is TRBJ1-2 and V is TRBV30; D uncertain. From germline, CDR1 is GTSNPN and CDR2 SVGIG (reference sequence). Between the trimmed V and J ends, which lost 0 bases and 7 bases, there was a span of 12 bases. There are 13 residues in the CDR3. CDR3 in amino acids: CAWSVLRGGGYTF. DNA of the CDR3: TGTGCCTGGAGTGTCCTCCGAGGAGGTGGCTACACCTTC.

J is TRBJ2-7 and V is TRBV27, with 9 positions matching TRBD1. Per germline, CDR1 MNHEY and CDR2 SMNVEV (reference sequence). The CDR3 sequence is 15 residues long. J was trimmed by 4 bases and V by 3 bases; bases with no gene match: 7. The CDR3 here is CASSFRTGVKYEQYF. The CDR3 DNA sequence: TGTGCCAGCAGTTTTAGGACAGGGGTCAAGTACGAGCAGTACTTC.

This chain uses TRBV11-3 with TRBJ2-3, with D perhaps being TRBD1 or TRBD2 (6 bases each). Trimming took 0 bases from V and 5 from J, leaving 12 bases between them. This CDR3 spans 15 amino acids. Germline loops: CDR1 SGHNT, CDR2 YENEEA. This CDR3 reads CASSLDGGLGDTQYF. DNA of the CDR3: TGTGCCAGCAGCTTAGACGGGGGCCTGGGAGATACGCAGTATTTT.

The CDR3 protein is CASSLGLGSNQPQHF. CDR3 DNA sequence: TGTGCCAGCAGCTTAGGTCTAGGTAGCAATCAGCCCCAGCATTTT. The chain combines TRBV7-2 with TRBJ1-5; D unresolved. Per the germline V gene, CDR1 is SGHTA and CDR2 is FQGNSA. The V gene lost 1 base and the J gene lost 0 bases, with 7 bases spanning the gap. The CDR3 runs to 15 residues.

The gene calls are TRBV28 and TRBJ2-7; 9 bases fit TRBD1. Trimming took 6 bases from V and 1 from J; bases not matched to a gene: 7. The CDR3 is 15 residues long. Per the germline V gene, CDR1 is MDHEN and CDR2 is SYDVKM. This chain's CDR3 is CASSVPGQGSYEQYF. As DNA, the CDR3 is TGTGCCAGCAGCGTACCGGGACAGGGTTCCTACGAGCAGTACTTC.

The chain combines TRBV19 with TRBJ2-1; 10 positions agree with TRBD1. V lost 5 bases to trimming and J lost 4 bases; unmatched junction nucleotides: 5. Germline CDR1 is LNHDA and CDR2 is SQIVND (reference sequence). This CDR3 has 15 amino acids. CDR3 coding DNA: TGTGCCAGTAGTCCGACGGGACAGGGGTACAATGAGCAGTTCTTC. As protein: CASSPTGQGYNEQFF.

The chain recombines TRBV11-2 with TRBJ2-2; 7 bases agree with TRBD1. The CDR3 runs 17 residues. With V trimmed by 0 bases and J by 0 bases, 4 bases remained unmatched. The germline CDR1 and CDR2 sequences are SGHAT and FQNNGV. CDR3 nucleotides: TGTGCCAGCAGCTTAGATTCTCAGGGGGCGAACACCGGGGAGCTGTTTTTT. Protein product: CASSLDSQGANTGELFF.

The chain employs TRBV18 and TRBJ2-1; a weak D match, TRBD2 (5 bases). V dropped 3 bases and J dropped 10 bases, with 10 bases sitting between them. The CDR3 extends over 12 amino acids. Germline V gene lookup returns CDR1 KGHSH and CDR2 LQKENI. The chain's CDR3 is CASSPLSGEQFF. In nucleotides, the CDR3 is TGTGCCAGCTCACCTCTATCGGGGGAGCAGTTCTTC.

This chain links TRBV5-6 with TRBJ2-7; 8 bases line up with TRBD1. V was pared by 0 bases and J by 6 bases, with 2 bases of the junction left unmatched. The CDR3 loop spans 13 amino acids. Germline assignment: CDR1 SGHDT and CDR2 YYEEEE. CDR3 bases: TGTGCCAGCAGCTTGGGGACAGGGCGCGAGCAGTACTTC. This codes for CASSLGTGREQYF.

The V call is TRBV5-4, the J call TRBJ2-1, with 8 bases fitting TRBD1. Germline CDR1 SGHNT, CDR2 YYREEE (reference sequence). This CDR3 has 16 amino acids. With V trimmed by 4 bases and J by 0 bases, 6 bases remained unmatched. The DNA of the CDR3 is TGTGCCAGCAGCCGGGACAGGAGTGCCTCCTACAATGAGCAGTTCTTC. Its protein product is CASSRDRSASYNEQFF.

This chain's CDR3 is CASSDHAGNTIYF. In DNA form, the CDR3 reads TGTGCCAGCAGCGATCATGCAGGAAACACCATATATTTT. The chain carries TRBV9 and TRBJ1-3; D unresolved. The CDR3 is made up of 13 amino acids. CDR1 and CDR2 from the germline V gene are SGDLS and YYNGEE. With 3 bases removed from V and 4 bases from J, the gap between germline ends came to 8 bases.

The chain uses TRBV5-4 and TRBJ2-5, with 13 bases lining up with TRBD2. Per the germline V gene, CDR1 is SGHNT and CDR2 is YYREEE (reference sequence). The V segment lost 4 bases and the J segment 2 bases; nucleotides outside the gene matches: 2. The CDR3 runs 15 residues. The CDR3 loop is CASSRTSGGQETQYF. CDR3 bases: TGTGCCAGCAGCCGGACTAGCGGGGGACAAGAGACCCAGTACTTC.

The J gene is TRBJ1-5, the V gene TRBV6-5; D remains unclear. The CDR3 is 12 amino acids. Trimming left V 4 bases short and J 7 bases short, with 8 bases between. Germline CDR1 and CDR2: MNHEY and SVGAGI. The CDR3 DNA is TGTGCCAGCAGTTTCCCTGGACAGCCCCAGCATTTT. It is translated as CASSFPGQPQHF.

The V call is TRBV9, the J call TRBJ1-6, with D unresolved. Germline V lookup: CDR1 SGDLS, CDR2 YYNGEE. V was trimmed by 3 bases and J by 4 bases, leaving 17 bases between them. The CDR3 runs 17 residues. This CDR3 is CASSAEGVGLYNSPLHF. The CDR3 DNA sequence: TGTGCCAGCAGCGCGGAGGGAGTTGGGCTATATAATTCACCCCTCCACTTT. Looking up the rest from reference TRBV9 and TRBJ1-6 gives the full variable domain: DSGVTQTPKHLITATGQRVTLRCSPRSGDLSVYWYQQSLDQGLQFLIQYYNGEERAKGNILERFSAQQFPDLHSELNLSSLELGDSALYFCASSAEGVGLYNSPLHFGNGTRLTVT.

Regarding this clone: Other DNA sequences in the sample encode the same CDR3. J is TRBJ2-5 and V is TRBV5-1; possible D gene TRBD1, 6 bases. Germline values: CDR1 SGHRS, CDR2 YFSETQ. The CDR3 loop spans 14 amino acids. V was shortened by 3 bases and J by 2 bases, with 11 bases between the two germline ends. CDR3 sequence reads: CASSSGTLQETQYF. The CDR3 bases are TGCGCCAGCAGCTCCGGGACACTTCAAGAGACCCAGTACTTC.

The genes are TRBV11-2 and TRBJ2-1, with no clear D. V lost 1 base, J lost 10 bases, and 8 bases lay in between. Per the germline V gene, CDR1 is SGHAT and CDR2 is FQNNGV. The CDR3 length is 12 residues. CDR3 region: CASSLGAYEQFF. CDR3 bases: TGTGCCAGCAGCTTAGGAGCGTACGAGCAGTTCTTC. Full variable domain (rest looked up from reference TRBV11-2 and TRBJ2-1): EAGVAQSPRYKIIEKRQSVAFWCNPISGHATLYWYQQILGQGPKLLIQFQNNGVVDDSQLPKDRFSAERLKGVDSTLKIQPAKLEDSAVYLCASSLGAYEQFFGPGTRLTVL.